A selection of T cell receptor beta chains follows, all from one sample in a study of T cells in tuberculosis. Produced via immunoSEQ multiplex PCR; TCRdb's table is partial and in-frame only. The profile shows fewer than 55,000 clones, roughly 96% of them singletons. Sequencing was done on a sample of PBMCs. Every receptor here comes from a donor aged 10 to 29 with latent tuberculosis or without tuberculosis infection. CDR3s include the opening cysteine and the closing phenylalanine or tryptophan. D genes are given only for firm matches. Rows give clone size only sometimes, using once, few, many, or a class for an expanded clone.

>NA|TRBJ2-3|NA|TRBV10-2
TGCGCCAGCACTGGCCTCCTAGTTACAGATACGCAGTATTTT
CASTGLLVTDTQYF
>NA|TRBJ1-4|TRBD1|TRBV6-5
TGTGCCAGCAGTTGGCAGGGGGTTGGTGAAAAACTGTTTTTT
CASSWQGVGEKLFF
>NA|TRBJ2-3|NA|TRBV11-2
TGTGCCAGCAGCTTTACAGGGGCACGGGAGACAGATACGCAGTATTTT
CASSFTGARETDTQYF
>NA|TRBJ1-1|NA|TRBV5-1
TGCGCCAGCAGCTTGGCCGCAGGACAGATAGTTGAAGCTTTCTTT
CASSLAAGQIVEAFF
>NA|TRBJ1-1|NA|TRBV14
TGTGCCAGCAGCTCTCAAGGGGGTCGGGGCACTGAAGCTTTCTTT
CASSSQGGRGTEAFF
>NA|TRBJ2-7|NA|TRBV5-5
TGTGCCAGCAGCTTGGGACAGGTCGCGGGTGACGAGCAGTACTTC
CASSLGQVAGDEQYF
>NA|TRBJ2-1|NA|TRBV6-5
TGTGCCAGCAGTTACCCTCCAGGTGGGCTCTACAATGAGCAGTTCTTC
CASSYPPGGLYNEQFF
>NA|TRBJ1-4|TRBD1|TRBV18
TGTGCCAGCTCACCTAAAAGGACAGGGTATGAAAAACTGTTTTTT
CASSPKRTGYEKLFF
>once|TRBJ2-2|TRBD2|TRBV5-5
TGTGCCAGCAGCTTAAGCGGGGGGACCCTGGTCGGGGAGCTGTTTTTT
CASSLSGGTLVGELFF
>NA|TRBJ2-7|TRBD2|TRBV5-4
TGTGCCAGCAGCTCGGGGGGCTACGAGCAGTACTTC
CASSSGGYEQYF
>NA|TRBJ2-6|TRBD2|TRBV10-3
TGTGCCATCGGAGGGCTGCGGGAGAGCTCTGGGGCCAACGTCCTGACTTTC
CAIGGLRESSGANVLTF
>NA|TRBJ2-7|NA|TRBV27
TGTGCCAGCAGTTTAGGACAAGGGGGAGCCTACGAGCAGTACTTC
CASSLGQGGAYEQYF
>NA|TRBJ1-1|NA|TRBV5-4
TGTGCCAGCAGCCTCAAAATGGGGGGTATGAACACTGAAGCTTTCTTT
CASSLKMGGMNTEAFF
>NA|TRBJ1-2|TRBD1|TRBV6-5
TGTGCCAGCAGTCCTGGACAGGGCCTTGTCTATGGCTACACCTTC
CASSPGQGLVYGYTF
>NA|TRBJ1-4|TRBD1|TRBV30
TGTGCCTGGAGCAGAGGGACAGGGAGTGAAAAACTGTTTTTT
CAWSRGTGSEKLFF
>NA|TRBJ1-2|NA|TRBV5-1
TGCGCCAGCAGCTTGTGGGAGACACAGGGTAACTATGGCTACACCTTC
CASSLWETQGNYGYTF
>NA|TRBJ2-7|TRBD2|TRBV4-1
TGCGCCAGCAGCCACGAGACTAGCGGGGGGGCCTACGAGCAGTACTTC
CASSHETSGGAYEQYF
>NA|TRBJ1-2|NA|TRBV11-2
TGTGCCAGCAGCTCCCCCCGCGGCGGGAGGTTCAACGGGTATGGCTACACCTTC
CASSSPRGGRFNGYGYTF
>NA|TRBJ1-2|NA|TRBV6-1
TGTGCCAGCAGTGAAAGGAGGGGATCGGTGGGTGGCTACACCTTC
CASSERRGSVGGYTF
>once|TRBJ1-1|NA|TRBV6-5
TGTGCCAGCAGTTACTCGATTCTAGGGGTGGGCACTGAAGCTTTCTTT
CASSYSILGVGTEAFF
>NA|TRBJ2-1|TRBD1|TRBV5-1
TGCGCCAGCAGCTTTTACAGGGGCGAGGTTTACAATGAGCAGTTCTTC
CASSFYRGEVYNEQFF
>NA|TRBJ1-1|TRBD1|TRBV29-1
TGCAGCGTTAGGGACAGATTGAACACTGAAGCTTTCTTT
CSVRDRLNTEAFF
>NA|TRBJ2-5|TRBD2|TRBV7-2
TGTGCCAGCAGCTTGACTAGCGGGATAAAACGGGAGACCCAGTACTTC
CASSLTSGIKRETQYF
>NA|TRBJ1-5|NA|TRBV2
TGTGCCAGCAGTGAAACAGGAGGGTATCAGCCCCAGCATTTT
CASSETGGYQPQHF
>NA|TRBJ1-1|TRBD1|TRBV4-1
TGCGCCAGCAGCCAAGATAGGTGGACAGGGGCATCTAACACTGAAGCTTTCTTT
CASSQDRWTGASNTEAFF
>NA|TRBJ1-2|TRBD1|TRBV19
TGTGCCACCGAGGAACAGGGGGCAAACTATGGCTACACCTTC
CATEEQGANYGYTF
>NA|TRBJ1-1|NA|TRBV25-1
TGTGCCAGCAGTGGCCAGGTTAGGACTGAAGCTTTCTTT
CASSGQVRTEAFF
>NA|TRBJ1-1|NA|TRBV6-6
TGTGCCAGCAGTTACGCGGTAGGGGGAAACACTGAAGCTTTCTTT
CASSYAVGGNTEAFF
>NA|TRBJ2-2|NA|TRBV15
TGTGCCACCAGCAGCAACAGGGTCACCGGGGAGCTGTTTTTT
CATSSNRVTGELFF
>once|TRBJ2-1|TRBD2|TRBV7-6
TGTGCCAGCAGCTTAGCGGCTAGCGGGGGGTCCTACAATGAGCAGTTCTTC
CASSLAASGGSYNEQFF
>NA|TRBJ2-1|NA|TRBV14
TGTGCCAGCAGCCAGGCGACAGGTGCCTACAATGAGCAGTTCTTC
CASSQATGAYNEQFF
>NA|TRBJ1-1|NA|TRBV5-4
TGTGCCAGCAGCTTGGGGCCGATCACTGAAGCTTTCTTT
CASSLGPITEAFF
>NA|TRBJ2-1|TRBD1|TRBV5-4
TGTGCCAGCAGGGGACAGTTCCAGCTATACAATGAGCAGTTCTTC
CASRGQFQLYNEQFF
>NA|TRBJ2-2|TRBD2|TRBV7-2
TGTGCCAGCAGCTTAGAAGTTCTAGCGGGAGAATCGGGCACCGGGGAGCTGTTTTTT
CASSLEVLAGESGTGELFF
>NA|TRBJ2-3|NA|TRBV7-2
TGTGCCAGCAGCTCCCGACACCCCTCCCGATACACAGATACGCAGTATTTT
CASSSRHPSRYTDTQYF
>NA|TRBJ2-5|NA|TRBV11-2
TGTGCCAGCAGTATAAGTTCCTACGGGGAGACCCAGTACTTC
CASSISSYGETQYF
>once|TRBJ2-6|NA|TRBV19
TGTGCCAGTAGTATCGTTAAAACCGGGTTCCACTCTGGGGCCAACGTCCTGACTTTC
CASSIVKTGFHSGANVLTF
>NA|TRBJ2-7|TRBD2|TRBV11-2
TGTGCCAGCAGCTTAGAGGGCGGGAGGTTCCACGAGCAGTACTTC
CASSLEGGRFHEQYF
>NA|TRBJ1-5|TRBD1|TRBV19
TGTGCCAGTTCGACAGGGGGCAATCAGCCCCAGCATTTT
CASSTGGNQPQHF
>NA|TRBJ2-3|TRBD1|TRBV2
TGTGCCAGCAGTAACAGGGGTTTCACAGATACGCAGTATTTT
CASSNRGFTDTQYF
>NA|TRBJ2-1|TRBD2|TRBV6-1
TGTGCCAGCAGCGAGCTAGCGGGGGGAAGGCATGAGCAGTTCTTC
CASSELAGGRHEQFF
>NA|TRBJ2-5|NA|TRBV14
TGTGCCAGCAGCCAAGGTGCAACGGGATGGGAGACCCAGTACTTC
CASSQGATGWETQYF
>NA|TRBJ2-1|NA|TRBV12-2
TGTGCAAGTCGCCCCCCCATGTCTCCGCGGGGGGCCAGTACCTCCTACAATGAGCAGTTCTTC
CASRPPMSPRGASTSYNEQFF
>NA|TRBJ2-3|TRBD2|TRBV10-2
TGCGCCAGCGCCCTAGCGGGGGGGCGGGGGACAGATACGCAGTATTTT
CASALAGGRGTDTQYF
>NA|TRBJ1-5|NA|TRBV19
TGTGCCAGTGGCTTACCCGGGTCCACATCCGAAAGCAATCAGCCCCAGCATTTT
CASGLPGSTSESNQPQHF
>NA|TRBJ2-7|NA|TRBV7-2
TGTGCCAGCAGCCCTGGCTTCCAGGGCGACGAGCAGTACTTC
CASSPGFQGDEQYF
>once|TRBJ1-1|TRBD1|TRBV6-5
TGTGCCAGCGCCAGAGGGGGCCCAGGGTTAACTGAAGCTTTCTTT
CASARGGPGLTEAFF
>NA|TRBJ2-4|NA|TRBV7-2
TGTGCCAGCAGCTTAGAATCGGCCAAAAACATTCAGTACTTC
CASSLESAKNIQYF
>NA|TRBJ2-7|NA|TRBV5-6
TGTGCCAGCAGCCCCCTCGACTCGTACGAGCAGTACTTC
CASSPLDSYEQYF